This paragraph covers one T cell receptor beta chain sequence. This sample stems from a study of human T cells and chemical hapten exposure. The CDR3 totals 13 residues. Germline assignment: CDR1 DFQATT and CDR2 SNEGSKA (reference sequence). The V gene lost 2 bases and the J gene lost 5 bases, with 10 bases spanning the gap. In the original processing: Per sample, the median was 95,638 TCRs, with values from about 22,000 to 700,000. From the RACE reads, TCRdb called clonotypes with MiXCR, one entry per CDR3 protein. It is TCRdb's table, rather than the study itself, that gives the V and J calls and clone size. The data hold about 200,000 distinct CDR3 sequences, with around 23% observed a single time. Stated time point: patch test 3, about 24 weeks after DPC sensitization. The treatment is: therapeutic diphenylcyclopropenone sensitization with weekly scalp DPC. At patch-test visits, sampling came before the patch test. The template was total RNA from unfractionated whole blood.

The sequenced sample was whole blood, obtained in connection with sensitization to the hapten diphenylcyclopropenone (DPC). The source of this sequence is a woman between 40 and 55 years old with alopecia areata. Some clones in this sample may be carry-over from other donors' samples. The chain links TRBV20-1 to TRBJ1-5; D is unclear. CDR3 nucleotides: TGCAGTGCTAGAAACGGGTTGGATCAGCCCCAGCATTTT. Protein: CSARNGLDQPQHF.